The subject of this entry is one T cell receptor (beta chain). This sample is drawn from a study of blood T cell repertoires in COVID-19. The CDR3 consists of 13 residues. Germline V gene data show CDR1 as LNHDA and CDR2 as SQIVND (reference sequence). Trimming pared 6 bases from V and 9 bases from J, leaving 15 bases between. TCRdb's copy holds only in-frame clones and misses some; the assay was immunoSEQ multiplex PCR. The top ten clones hold around 2.8% of a sample with roughly 340,000 clones, more than 70% of them seen once. This sequence was found in a woman aged 25-40 years with COVID-19, enrolled during active disease. Sequencing was carried out using peripheral blood. This rearrangement joins TRBV19 to TRBJ2-1, with D possibly matching TRBD2 (5 bases). In DNA form, the CDR3 reads TGTGCCAGTAGCCGGTCACGGGATGGTGAGCAGTTCTTC. It is translated as CASSRSRDGEQFF.